One sample yielded the 30 T cell receptor beta chains listed below, sequenced in a study of radiation and T cells in renal cell carcinoma. Using immunoSEQ multiplex PCR, the repertoire was profiled, and TCRdb retains in-frame clones only, with some absent. There are some 140,000 clones in the sample; 88% occur only once, and 12% lies in the top ten. As to time point: baseline pretreatment blood. Indicated treatment: 15 Gy SBRT to primary tumor, nephrectomy 4 weeks later. The sample consisted of blood, taken from a patient whose treatment included radiotherapy and nephrectomy. These receptors were taken from a woman aged 45-60 years with renal cell carcinoma.

The J gene is TRBJ2-2, the V gene TRBV9, with D perhaps matching TRBD1 or TRBD2 (6 bases each). The CDR3 is 17 amino acids. The V end was cut by 4 bases, the J end by 4 bases, with 20 bases between. Looked up from germline, CDR1 is SGDLS and CDR2 is YYNGEE. For the CDR3, the DNA is TGTGCCAGCAGCTTAAGCCCCCGGGGGCTGGGCACCGGGGAGCTGTTTTTT. Amino acid sequence: CASSLSPRGLGTGELFF. The full variable domain, completed using reference TRBV9 and TRBJ2-2, is DSGVTQTPKHLITATGQRVTLRCSPRSGDLSVYWYQQSLDQGLQFLIQYYNGEERAKGNILERFSAQQFPDLHSELNLSSLELGDSALYFCASSLSPRGLGTGELFFGEGSRLTVL.

The chain carries TRBV5-8 and TRBJ2-1; 7 bases align to TRBD1. The V gene's germline CDR1 is SGHTS and CDR2 YDEGEE. The V and J ends lost 7 bases and 7 bases, in that order; junction bases with no gene match: 11. This CDR3 region has 14 residues. The CDR3 DNA reads as TGTGCCAGCTGTATAGGGGGCTGGGGGAATGAGCAGTTCTTC. Its protein is CASCIGGWGNEQFF.

V usage is TRBV6-6 and J usage is TRBJ1-2, with 7 positions matching TRBD1. Germline trimming cut 8 bases from V and 5 bases from J; bases unmatched to any gene: 11. The CDR3 has 14 residues. Germline loops: CDR1 MNHNY, CDR2 SVGAGI (reference sequence). This CDR3 reads CASDPTGIGYGYTF. CDR3 DNA sequence: TGTGCCAGCGACCCGACAGGGATCGGGTATGGCTACACCTTC.

In this sample, this clone turned up once. The chain links TRBV6-6 to TRBJ1-5; tentatively, D is TRBD1 (5 bases). Germline values: CDR1 MNHNY, CDR2 SVGAGI (reference sequence). The CDR3 covers 15 residues. Trimming took off 2 bases at V and 2 bases at J, with 10 bases between the two ends. As DNA, the CDR3 is TGTGCCAGCAGTTACCCAGGGTCTGGCAATCAGCCCCAGCATTTT. It codes for CASSYPGSGNQPQHF.

The chain carries TRBV2 and TRBJ1-5, with TRBD1 matching over 9 bases. The junction had 13 bases not matched to a gene; V was cut back by 6 bases and J by 7 bases. The CDR3 is 16 amino acids. The germline gives CDR1 SNHLY, CDR2 FYNNEI. This CDR3 is CASRPGQGGGLQPQHF. Written as DNA, the CDR3 is TGTGCCAGCAGACCGGGACAGGGCGGGGGACTACAGCCCCAGCATTTT.

This clone was found once. V gene TRBV9 combines with J gene TRBJ2-7; the match to TRBD1 covers 9 bases. The CDR3 extends over 14 amino acids. Unmatched junction bases numbered 6, after V lost 4 bases and J lost 4 bases. Per the germline V gene, CDR1 is SGDLS and CDR2 is YYNGEE. CDR3 nucleotide sequence: TGTGCCAGCAGCTTTGGACAGGGGATTTACGAGCAGTACTTC. Translated: CASSFGQGIYEQYF.

This clone was counted between two and nine times. The rearrangement links TRBV5-4 to TRBJ1-4; TRBD1 matches at 9 bases. Germline trimming cut 4 bases from V and 6 bases from J; bases unmatched to any gene: 4. The CDR3 has 14 amino acids. Looked up from germline, CDR1 is SGHNT and CDR2 is YYREEE (reference sequence). CDR3 in amino acids: CASSLDRGDEKLFF. The DNA of the CDR3 is TGTGCCAGCAGCCTGGACAGGGGAGATGAAAAACTGTTTTTT. Full variable domain (remainder filled in from reference TRBV5-4 and TRBJ1-4): ETGVTQSPTHLIKTRGQQVTLRCSSQSGHNTVSWYQQALGQGPQFIFQYYREEENGRGNFPPRFSGLQFPNYSSELNVNALELDDSALYLCASSLDRGDEKLFFGSGTQLSVL.

This chain connects TRBV5-8 to TRBJ2-7; 12 bases fit TRBD2. The CDR3 extends over 16 amino acids. V lost 4 bases, J lost 3 bases, and 8 bases stayed unmatched. In germline, CDR1 is SGHTS, CDR2 YDEGEE. DNA of the CDR3: TGTGCCAGCAGCCGGGCTAGCGGGGGGGCCGACTACGAGCAGTACTTC. Translated: CASSRASGGADYEQYF. Full variable domain (missing parts from reference TRBV5-8 and TRBJ2-7): EAGVTQSPTHLIKTRGQQATLRCSPISGHTSVYWYQQALGLGLQFLLWYDEGEERNRGNFPPRFSGRQFPNYSSELNVNALELEDSALYLCASSRASGGADYEQYFGPGTRLTVT.

The genes are TRBV11-2 and TRBJ2-5; D gene ambiguous. The CDR3 length is 11 residues. CDR1 and CDR2 from the germline V gene are SGHAT and FQNNGV. Trimming stripped 4 bases from V and 5 bases from J, with 5 bases between. CDR3 in amino acids: CASSYRETQYF. Here the CDR3 DNA reads TGTGCCAGCAGCTATAGGGAGACCCAGTACTTC.

The V gene is TRBV4-1, the J gene TRBJ2-1; 10 bases are shared with TRBD1. Germline V CDR1 and CDR2: MGHRA, YSYEKL. V lost 1 base and J lost 0; bases outside the gene matches: 0. This CDR3 has 16 amino acids. Here the CDR3 reads CASSQGDRGSYNEQFF. The CDR3 DNA is TGCGCCAGCAGCCAAGGGGACAGGGGCTCCTACAATGAGCAGTTCTTC.

This clone was recorded only once. V is TRBV6-5 and J is TRBJ2-3; D may be TRBD1 (6 bases). The germline V gene has CDR1 MNHEY and CDR2 SVGAGI. This CDR3 spans 15 amino acids. V was trimmed by 6 bases and J by 2 bases, leaving 15 bases between them. The CDR3 is CASRIPGQPTDTQYF. For the CDR3, the DNA is TGTGCCAGCAGGATCCCGGGACAACCCACAGATACGCAGTATTTT.

CDR3 amino acids: CASSIRSEFEAFF. In DNA, the CDR3 is TGTGCCAGTAGTATAAGGTCCGAGTTCGAAGCTTTCTTT. The chain links TRBV19 to TRBJ1-1; D gene ambiguous. The V gene lost 2 bases and the J gene lost 8 bases, with 12 bases spanning the gap. This CDR3 is built from 13 residues. The germline gives CDR1 LNHDA, CDR2 SQIVND (reference sequence).

This rearrangement joins TRBV7-8 to TRBJ2-3; possibly TRBD1 or TRBD2 for D (5 bases each). CDR3 length equals 16 residues. In germline, CDR1 is SGHVS, CDR2 FQNEAQ. V lost 3 bases and J lost 2, with 15 bases in between. The CDR3 loop reads CASSLGRLAYTDTQYF. The CDR3 bases are TGTGCCAGCAGCTTGGGGCGGCTAGCCTACACAGATACGCAGTATTTT.

The chain recombines TRBV13 with TRBJ2-2; 7 bases agree with TRBD2. The trim removed 3 bases at V and 7 bases at J, leaving 5 bases unmatched. CDR1 and CDR2 (germline): PRHDT, FYEKMQ (reference sequence). The CDR3 has 14 amino acids. The CDR3 region has the DNA TGTGCCAGCAGCTTGGGGGGGATAATCGGGGAGCTGTTTTTT. This encodes CASSLGGIIGELFF.

The chain joins TRBV14 to TRBJ1-6, with D hard to call. The CDR3 runs 15 residues. CDR1 is SGHDN, CDR2 FVKESK, per germline. Trimming stripped 4 bases from V and 4 bases from J, with 11 bases between. Here the CDR3 DNA reads TGTGCCAGCAGCCTCCTCAGAGGTTATAATTCACCCCTCCACTTT. Its translation is CASSLLRGYNSPLHF.

The chain has TRBV19 and TRBJ1-3; D uncertain. This CDR3 has 14 residues. Germline V gene lookup returns CDR1 LNHDA and CDR2 SQIVND (reference sequence). Trimming left V 4 bases short and J 2 bases short, with 9 bases between. This chain's CDR3 is CASSRYNTGNTIYF. The CDR3 DNA reads TGTGCCAGTAGTAGGTACAACACTGGAAACACCATATATTTT.

V gene TRBV4-3 combines with J gene TRBJ2-7; maybe TRBD2 (6 bases). Germline V gives CDR1 LGHNA, CDR2 YSLEER. V dropped 4 bases and J dropped 0 bases, with 13 bases sitting between them. The CDR3 sequence is 15 residues long. Here the CDR3 DNA reads TGCGCCAGCAGCCTAAGGAGGGCGAGCTCCTACGAGCAGTACTTC. Residues: CASSLRRASSYEQYF.

Of note for this clone: A much larger clonotype is one base distant, so this may be a read error. Other DNA sequences within the sample encode an identical CDR3. The V call is TRBV5-4, the J call TRBJ2-5; the D gene is possibly TRBD2 (5 bases). V lost 0 bases and J lost 1, with 7 bases in between. The V gene's germline CDR1 is SGHNT and CDR2 YYREEE (reference sequence). The length of the CDR3 is 14 residues. CDR3 bases: TGTGCCAGCAGCTTGGCGGGGAGCCAAGAGACCCAGTACTTC. Its protein product is CASSLAGSQETQYF.

The sample holds a few counts of this clone. V usage is TRBV6-5 and J usage is TRBJ1-2; possible D gene TRBD1, 5 bases. Trimming pared 4 bases from V and 5 bases from J, leaving 17 bases between. The CDR3 totals 15 residues. From germline, CDR1 is MNHEY and CDR2 SVGAGI. The CDR3 DNA is TGTGCCAGCAGTTCCCGCCTCGATTCAGGGTATGGCTACACCTTC. Amino acids: CASSSRLDSGYGYTF.

The V call is TRBV6-6, the J call TRBJ2-7; D not resolved. The V end lost 5 bases, the J end lost 3 bases, and 8 bases lay between the germline ends. Germline-derived CDR1 and CDR2 are MNHNY and SVGAGI (reference sequence). This CDR3 has 12 amino acids. The DNA for the CDR3 is TGTGCCAGCAGTCGGTTCGGCTACGAGCAGTACTTC. This sequence encodes CASSRFGYEQYF.

The genes are TRBV13 and TRBJ1-4, with no clear D. This CDR3 contains 15 residues. The ends were cut back, 2 bases at V and 8 bases at J, with 15 bases in the middle. Germline V gene sequence: CDR1 PRHDT, CDR2 FYEKMQ (reference sequence). Here the CDR3 DNA reads TGTGCCAGCAGCTTAAGGAGGGCCCACGGAGAAAAACTGTTTTTT. This gives the protein CASSLRRAHGEKLFF. Based on the CDR3 plus reference TRBV13 and TRBJ1-4, the full variable domain is AAGVIQSPRHLIKEKRETATLKCYPIPRHDTVYWYQQGPGQDPQFLISFYEKMQSDKGSIPDRFSAQQFSDYHSELNMSSLELGDSALYFCASSLRRAHGEKLFFGSGTQLSVL.

V is TRBV7-9 and J is TRBJ2-5; D could derive from TRBD1 or TRBD2 (5 bases each). The length of the CDR3 is 16 residues. CDR1 and CDR2 from the germline V gene are SEHNR and FQNEAQ (reference sequence). V lost 5 bases and J lost 1, with 17 bases in between. The CDR3 DNA reads as TGTGCCAGCAGCACCCTTTTGGGGGAAAGCCAAGAGACCCAGTACTTC. This gives the protein CASSTLLGESQETQYF.

The chain employs TRBV7-2 and TRBJ2-7, with no clear D. The CDR3 spans 14 residues. Trimming cost V 2 bases and J 4 bases, with 12 bases left between them. CDR1 is SGHTA, CDR2 FQGNSA, per germline. The CDR3 is CASSLTPEKYEQYF. The CDR3 DNA reads TGTGCCAGCAGCTTAACCCCTGAAAAGTACGAGCAGTACTTC. Full variable domain (missing parts from reference TRBV7-2 and TRBJ2-7): GAGVSQSPSNKVTEKGKDVELRCDPISGHTALYWYRQSLGQGLEFLIYFQGNSAPDKSGLPSDRFSAERTGGSVSTLTIQRTQQEDSAVYLCASSLTPEKYEQYFGPGTRLTVT.

V and J are TRBV18 and TRBJ2-7; D remains ambiguous. CDR1 and CDR2 (germline): KGHSH, LQKENI. The V end lost 0 bases, the J end lost 4 bases, and 10 bases lay between the germline ends. The CDR3 contains 14 residues. The CDR3 loop reads CASSPPYRVYEQYF. The CDR3 bases are TGTGCCAGCTCACCACCATATAGGGTTTACGAGCAGTACTTC.

This chain uses TRBV4-3 with TRBJ2-5; TRBD2 might be the D (7 bases). This CDR3 contains 17 residues. Germline V CDR1 and CDR2: LGHNA, YSLEER. Trimming removed 0 bases from V and 1 base from J, with 15 bases in between. CDR3 sequence (DNA): TGCGCCAGCAGCCAAGAGTTGGGGGGGCCCCCCCAAGAGACCCAGTACTTC. It codes for CASSQELGGPPQETQYF.

The J gene is TRBJ2-7, the V gene TRBV5-1; D call uncertain. The CDR3 length is 13 residues. The V end was cut by 0 bases, the J end by 5 bases, with 9 bases between. Germline CDR1 and CDR2: SGHRS and YFSETQ. CDR3 sequence reads: CASSLVGQDEQYF. The CDR3 bases are TGCGCCAGCAGCTTGGTGGGCCAGGACGAGCAGTACTTC.

This clone has just one count. This chain joins TRBV15 and TRBJ2-1, with TRBD2 as a possible D gene (6 bases). The germline V gene has CDR1 LNHNV and CDR2 YYDKDF (reference sequence). This CDR3 has 17 residues. Trimming removed 0 bases from V and 3 bases from J, with 15 bases in between. The CDR3 nucleotides are TGTGCCACCAGCAGAGATCGGGGGAGTAGCGTCTACAATGAGCAGTTCTTC. This sequence encodes CATSRDRGSSVYNEQFF. Filled out from reference TRBV15 and TRBJ2-1, the complete variable domain reads DAMVIQNPRYQVTQFGKPVTLSCSQTLNHNVMYWYQQKSSQAPKLLFHYYDKDFNNEADTPDNFQSRRPNTSFCFLDIRSPGLGDTAMYLCATSRDRGSSVYNEQFFGPGTRLTVL.

The chain carries TRBV19 and TRBJ2-7, with 7 bases lining up with TRBD1. V lost 6 bases, J lost 5 bases, and 10 bases stayed unmatched. The CDR3 covers 14 residues. Per the germline V gene, CDR1 is LNHDA and CDR2 is SQIVND (reference sequence). The CDR3 protein is CASRRQGTSNEQYF. The CDR3 region has the DNA TGTGCCAGTAGAAGACAGGGAACATCGAACGAGCAGTACTTC. The variable domain in full, completed from reference TRBV19 and TRBJ2-7, reads DGGITQSPKYLFRKEGQNVTLSCEQNLNHDAMYWYRQDPGQGLRLIYYSQIVNDFQKGDIAEGYSVSREKKESFPLTVTSAQKNPTAFYLCASRRQGTSNEQYFGPGTRLTVT.

The chain carries TRBV25-1 and TRBJ2-5; D unresolved. The V end was cut by 1 base, the J end by 0 bases, with 6 bases between. CDR3 length: 14 amino acids. In germline, CDR1 is MGHDK, CDR2 SYGVNS. The CDR3 reads CASSEFRDQETQYF. The DNA of the CDR3 is TGTGCCAGCAGTGAATTCCGGGACCAAGAGACCCAGTACTTC.

CDR3 DNA sequence: TGTGCCAGCAACGGGGGGTACAGGGTCGATGAAAAACTGTTTTTT. Amino acids: CASNGGYRVDEKLFF. The V call is TRBV7-9, the J call TRBJ1-4, with D possibly TRBD1 on 6 matching bases. The CDR3 runs to 15 residues. Per germline, CDR1 SEHNR and CDR2 FQNEAQ (reference sequence). The germline V and J ends were trimmed by 7 bases and 6 bases, with 18 bases remaining between them.